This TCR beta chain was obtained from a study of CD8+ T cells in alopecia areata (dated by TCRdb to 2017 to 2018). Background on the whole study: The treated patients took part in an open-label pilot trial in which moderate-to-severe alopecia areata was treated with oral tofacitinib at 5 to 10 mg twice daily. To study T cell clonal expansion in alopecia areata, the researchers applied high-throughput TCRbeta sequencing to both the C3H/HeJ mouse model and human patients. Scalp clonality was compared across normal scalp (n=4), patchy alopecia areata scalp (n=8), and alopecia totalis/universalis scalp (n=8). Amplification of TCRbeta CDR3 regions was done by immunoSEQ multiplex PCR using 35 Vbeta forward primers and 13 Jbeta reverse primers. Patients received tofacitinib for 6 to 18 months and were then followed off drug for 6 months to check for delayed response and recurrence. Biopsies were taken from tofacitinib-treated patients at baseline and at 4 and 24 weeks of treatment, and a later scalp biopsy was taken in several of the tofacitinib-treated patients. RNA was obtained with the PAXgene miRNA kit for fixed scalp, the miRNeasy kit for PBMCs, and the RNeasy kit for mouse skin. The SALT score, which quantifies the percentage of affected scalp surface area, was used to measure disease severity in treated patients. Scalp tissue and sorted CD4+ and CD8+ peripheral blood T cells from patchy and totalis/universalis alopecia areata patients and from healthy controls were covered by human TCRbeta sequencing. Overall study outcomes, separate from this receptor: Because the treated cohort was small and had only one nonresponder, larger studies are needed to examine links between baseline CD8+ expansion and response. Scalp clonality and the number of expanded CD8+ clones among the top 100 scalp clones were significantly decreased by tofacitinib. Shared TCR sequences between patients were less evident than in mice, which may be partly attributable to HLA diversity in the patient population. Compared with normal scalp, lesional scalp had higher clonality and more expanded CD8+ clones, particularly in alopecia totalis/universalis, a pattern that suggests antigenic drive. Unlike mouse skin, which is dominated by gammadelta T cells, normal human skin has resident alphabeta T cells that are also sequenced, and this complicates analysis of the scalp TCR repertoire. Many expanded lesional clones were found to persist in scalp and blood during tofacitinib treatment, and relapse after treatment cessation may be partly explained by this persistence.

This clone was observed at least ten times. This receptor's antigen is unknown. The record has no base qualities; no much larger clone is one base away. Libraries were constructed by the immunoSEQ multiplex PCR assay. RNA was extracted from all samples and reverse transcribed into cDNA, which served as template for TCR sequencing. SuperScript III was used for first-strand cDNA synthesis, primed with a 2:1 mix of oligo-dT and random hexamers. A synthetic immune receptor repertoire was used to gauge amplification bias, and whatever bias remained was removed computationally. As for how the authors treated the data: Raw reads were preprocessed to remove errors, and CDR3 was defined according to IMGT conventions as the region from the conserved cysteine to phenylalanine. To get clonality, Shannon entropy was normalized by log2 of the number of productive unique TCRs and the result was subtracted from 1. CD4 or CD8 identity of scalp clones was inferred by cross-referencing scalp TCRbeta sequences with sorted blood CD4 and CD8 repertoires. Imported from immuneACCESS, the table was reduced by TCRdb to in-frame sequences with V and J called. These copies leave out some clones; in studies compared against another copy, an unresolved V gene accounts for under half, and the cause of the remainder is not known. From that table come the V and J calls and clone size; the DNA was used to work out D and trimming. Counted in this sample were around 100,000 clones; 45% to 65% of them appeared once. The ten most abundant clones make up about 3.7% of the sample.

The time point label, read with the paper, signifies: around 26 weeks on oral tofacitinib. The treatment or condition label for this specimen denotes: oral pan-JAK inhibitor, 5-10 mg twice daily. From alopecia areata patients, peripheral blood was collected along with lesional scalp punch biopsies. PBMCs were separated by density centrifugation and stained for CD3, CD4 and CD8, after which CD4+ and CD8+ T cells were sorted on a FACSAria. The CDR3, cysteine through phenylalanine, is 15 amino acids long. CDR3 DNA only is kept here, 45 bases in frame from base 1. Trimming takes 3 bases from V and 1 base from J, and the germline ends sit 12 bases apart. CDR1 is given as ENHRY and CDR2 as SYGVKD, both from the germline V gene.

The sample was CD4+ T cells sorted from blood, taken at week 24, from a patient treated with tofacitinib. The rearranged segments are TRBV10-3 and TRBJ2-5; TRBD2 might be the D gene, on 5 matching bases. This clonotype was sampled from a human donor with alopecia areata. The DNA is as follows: TGTGCCATCAGTGATCCGGGATTAGGCCAAGAGACCCAGTACTTC. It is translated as CAISDPGLGQETQYF.